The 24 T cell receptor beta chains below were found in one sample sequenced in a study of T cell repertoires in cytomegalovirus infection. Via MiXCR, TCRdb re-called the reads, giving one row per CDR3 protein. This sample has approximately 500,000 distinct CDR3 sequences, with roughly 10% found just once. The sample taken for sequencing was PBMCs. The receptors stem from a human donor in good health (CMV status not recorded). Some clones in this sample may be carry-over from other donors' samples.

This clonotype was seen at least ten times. The CDR3 protein is CATQDGTTDTQYF. The CDR3 DNA reads as TGTGCCACCCAGGACGGCACCACAGATACGCAGTATTTT. The V gene is TRBV10-3, the J gene TRBJ2-3; D gene ambiguous. Deletions cut 10 bases from V and 2 bases from J, with 13 bases between. There are 13 residues in the CDR3. Germline CDR1 ENHRY, CDR2 SYGVKD.

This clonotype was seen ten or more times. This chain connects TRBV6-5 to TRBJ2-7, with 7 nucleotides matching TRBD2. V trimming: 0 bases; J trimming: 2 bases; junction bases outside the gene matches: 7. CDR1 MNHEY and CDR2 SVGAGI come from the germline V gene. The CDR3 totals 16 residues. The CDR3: CASSYSGASGAYEQYF. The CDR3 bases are TGTGCCAGCAGTTACTCCGGGGCTAGCGGCGCCTACGAGCAGTACTTC.

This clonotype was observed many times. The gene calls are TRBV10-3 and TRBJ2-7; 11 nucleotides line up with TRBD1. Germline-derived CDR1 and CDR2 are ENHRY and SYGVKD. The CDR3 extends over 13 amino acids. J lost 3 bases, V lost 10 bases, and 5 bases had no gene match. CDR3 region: CASQGQGVYEQYF. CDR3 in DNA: TGTGCCAGCCAGGGACAGGGGGTCTACGAGCAGTACTTC.

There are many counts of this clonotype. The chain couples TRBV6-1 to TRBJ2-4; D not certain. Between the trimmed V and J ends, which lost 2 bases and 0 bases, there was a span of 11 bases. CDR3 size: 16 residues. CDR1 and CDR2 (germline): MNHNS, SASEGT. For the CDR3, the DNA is TGTGCCAGCAGTGAACACCCAAGACTAGCCAAAAACATTCAGTACTTC. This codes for CASSEHPRLAKNIQYF.

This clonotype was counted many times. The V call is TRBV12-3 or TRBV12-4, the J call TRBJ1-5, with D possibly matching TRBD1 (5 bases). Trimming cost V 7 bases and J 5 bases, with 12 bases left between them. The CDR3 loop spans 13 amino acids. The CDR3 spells CASTTGTYQPQHF. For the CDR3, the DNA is TGTGCCAGCACTACCGGGACCTATCAGCCCCAGCATTTT.

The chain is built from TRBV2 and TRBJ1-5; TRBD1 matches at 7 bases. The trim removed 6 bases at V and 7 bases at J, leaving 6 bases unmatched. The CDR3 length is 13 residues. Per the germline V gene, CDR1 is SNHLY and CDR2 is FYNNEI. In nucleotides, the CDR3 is TGTGCCAGCAGGGAACAGGGGCCCCAGCCCCAGCATTTT. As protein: CASREQGPQPQHF.

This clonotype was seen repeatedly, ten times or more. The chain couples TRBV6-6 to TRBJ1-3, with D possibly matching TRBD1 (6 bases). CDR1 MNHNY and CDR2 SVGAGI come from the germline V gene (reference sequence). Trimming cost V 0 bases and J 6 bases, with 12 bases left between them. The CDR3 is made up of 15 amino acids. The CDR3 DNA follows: TGTGCCAGCAGTTACTCCAATTCGGGGGCAAACACCATATATTTT. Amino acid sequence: CASSYSNSGANTIYF.

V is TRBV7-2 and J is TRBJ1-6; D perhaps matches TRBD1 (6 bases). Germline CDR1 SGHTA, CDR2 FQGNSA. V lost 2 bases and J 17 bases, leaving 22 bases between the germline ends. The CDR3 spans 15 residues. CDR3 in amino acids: CASSLSGRQDQNIHF. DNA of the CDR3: TGTGCCAGCAGCTTAAGCGGAAGACAGGATCAAAACATCCACTTT.

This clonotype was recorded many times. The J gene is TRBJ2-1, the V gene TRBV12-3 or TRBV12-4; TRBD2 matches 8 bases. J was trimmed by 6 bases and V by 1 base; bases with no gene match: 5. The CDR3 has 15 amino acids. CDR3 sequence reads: CASSLGSGKGNEQFF. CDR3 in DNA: TGTGCCAGCAGTTTAGGTAGCGGGAAAGGCAATGAGCAGTTCTTC.

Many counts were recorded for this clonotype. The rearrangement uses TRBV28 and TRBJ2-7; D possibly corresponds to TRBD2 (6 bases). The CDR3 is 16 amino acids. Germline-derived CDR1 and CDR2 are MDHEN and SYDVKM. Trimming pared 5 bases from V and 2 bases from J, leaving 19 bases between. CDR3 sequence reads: CASSPDRDLITYEQYF. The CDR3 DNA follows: TGTGCCAGCAGTCCTGACCGGGACTTAATTACCTACGAGCAGTACTTC. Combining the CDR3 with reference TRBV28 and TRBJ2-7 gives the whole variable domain DVKVTQSSRYLVKRTGEKVFLECVQDMDHENMFWYRQDPGLGLRLIYFSYDVKMKEKGDIPEGYSVSREKKERFSLILESASTNQTSMYLCASSPDRDLITYEQYFGPGTRLTVT.

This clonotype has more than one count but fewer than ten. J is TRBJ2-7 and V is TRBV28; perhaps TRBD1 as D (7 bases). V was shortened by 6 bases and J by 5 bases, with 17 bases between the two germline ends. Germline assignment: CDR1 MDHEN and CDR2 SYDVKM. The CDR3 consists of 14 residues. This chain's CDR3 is CASSPSRGRHEQYF. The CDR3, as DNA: TGTGCCAGCAGCCCCAGCAGGGGGAGGCACGAGCAGTACTTC. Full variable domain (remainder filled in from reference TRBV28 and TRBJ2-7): DVKVTQSSRYLVKRTGEKVFLECVQDMDHENMFWYRQDPGLGLRLIYFSYDVKMKEKGDIPEGYSVSREKKERFSLILESASTNQTSMYLCASSPSRGRHEQYFGPGTRLTVT.

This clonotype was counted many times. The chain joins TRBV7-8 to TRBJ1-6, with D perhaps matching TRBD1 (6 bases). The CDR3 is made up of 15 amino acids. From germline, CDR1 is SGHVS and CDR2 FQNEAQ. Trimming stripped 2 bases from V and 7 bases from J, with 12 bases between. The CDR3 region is CASSLRVQGNSPLHF. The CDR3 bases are TGTGCCAGCAGCTTAAGGGTCCAGGGGAATTCACCCCTCCACTTT.

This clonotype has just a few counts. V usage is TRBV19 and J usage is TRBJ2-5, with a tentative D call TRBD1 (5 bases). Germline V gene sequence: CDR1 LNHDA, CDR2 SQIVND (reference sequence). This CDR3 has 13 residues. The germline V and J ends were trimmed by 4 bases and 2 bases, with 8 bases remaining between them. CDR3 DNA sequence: TGTGCCAGTAGTACGACAGCTCAAGAGACCCAGTACTTC. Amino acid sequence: CASSTTAQETQYF.

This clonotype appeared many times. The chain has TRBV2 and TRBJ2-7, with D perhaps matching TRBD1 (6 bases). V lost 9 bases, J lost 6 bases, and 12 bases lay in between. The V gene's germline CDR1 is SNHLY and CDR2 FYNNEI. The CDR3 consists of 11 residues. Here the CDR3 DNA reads TGTGCCAGACAGGGTTTGTTCGAGCAGTACTTC. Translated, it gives CARQGLFEQYF.

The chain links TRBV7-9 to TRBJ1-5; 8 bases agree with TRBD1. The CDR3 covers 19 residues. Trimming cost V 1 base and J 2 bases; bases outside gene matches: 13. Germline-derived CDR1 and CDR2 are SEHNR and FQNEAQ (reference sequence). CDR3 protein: CASSLGRGQASVGNQPQHF. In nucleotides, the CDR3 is TGTGCCAGCAGCTTAGGGCGGGGACAGGCCTCGGTTGGCAATCAGCCCCAGCATTTT.

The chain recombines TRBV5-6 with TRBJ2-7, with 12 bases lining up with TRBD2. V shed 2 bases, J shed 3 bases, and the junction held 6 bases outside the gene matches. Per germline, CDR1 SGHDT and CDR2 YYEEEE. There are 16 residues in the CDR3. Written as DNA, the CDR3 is TGTGCCAGCAGCTTAGCCCTACTAGCGGGAGGCTACGAGCAGTACTTC. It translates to CASSLALLAGGYEQYF.

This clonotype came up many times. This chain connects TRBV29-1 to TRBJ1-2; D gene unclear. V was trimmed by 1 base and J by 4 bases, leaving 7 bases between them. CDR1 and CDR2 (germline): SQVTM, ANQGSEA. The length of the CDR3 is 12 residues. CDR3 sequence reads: CSVEGGGYGYTF. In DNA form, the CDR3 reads TGCAGCGTTGAAGGGGGTGGCTATGGCTACACCTTC. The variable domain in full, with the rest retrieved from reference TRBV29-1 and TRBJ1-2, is SAVISQKPSRDICQRGTSLTIQCQVDSQVTMMFWYRQQPGQSLTLIATANQGSEATYESGFVIDKFPISRPNLTFSTLTVSNMSPEDSSIYLCSVEGGGYGYTFGSGTRLTVV.

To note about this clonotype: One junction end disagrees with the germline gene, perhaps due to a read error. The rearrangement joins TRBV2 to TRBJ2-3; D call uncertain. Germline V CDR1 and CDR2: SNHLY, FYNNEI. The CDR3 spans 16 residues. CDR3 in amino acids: CASREGPLEGADTRYF. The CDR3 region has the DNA TGTGCCAGCAGGGAAGGGCCATTAGAAGGCGCAGATACGCGGTATTTT.

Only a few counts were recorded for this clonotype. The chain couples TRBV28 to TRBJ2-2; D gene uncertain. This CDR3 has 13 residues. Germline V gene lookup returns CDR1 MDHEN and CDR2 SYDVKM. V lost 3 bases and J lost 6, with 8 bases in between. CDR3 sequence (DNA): TGTGCCAGCAGTTTTCCCAGCGCCGGGGAGCTGTTTTTT. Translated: CASSFPSAGELFF.

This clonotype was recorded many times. CDR3 sequence reads: CASSRQGVDQPQHF. The CDR3 bases are TGTGCCAGCAGCAGACAGGGGGTTGACCAGCCCCAGCATTTT. V usage is TRBV28 and J usage is TRBJ1-5, with TRBD1 identical over 9 bases. V was pared by 6 bases and J by 7 bases, with 7 bases of the junction left unmatched. CDR1 and CDR2 (germline): MDHEN, SYDVKM. The CDR3 has 14 amino acids.

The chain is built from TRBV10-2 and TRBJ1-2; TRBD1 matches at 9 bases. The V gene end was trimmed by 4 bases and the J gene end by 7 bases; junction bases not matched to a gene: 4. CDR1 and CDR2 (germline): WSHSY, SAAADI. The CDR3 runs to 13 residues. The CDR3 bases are TGCGCCAGCAGTGGGACAGGGGTGCTTGGCTACACCTTC. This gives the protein CASSGTGVLGYTF.

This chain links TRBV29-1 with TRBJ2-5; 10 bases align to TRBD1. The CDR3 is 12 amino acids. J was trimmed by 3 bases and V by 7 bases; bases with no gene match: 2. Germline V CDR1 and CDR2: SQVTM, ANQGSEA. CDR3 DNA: TGCAGCGCCGGGACAGGGGAAGAGACCCAGTACTTC. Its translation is CSAGTGEETQYF.

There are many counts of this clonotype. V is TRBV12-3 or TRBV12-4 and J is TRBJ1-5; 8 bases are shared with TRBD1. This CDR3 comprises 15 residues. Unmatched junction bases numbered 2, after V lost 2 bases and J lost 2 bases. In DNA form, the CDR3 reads TGTGCCAGCAGTTTACTGGGACAGGGCAATCAGCCCCAGCATTTT. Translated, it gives CASSLLGQGNQPQHF.

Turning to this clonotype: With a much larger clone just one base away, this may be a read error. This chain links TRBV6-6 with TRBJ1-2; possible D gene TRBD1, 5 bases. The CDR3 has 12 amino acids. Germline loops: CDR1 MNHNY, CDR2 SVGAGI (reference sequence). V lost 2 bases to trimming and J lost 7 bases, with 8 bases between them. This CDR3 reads CASSYDGGGYTF. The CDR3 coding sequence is TGTGCCAGCAGTTACGATGGGGGTGGCTACACCTTC.